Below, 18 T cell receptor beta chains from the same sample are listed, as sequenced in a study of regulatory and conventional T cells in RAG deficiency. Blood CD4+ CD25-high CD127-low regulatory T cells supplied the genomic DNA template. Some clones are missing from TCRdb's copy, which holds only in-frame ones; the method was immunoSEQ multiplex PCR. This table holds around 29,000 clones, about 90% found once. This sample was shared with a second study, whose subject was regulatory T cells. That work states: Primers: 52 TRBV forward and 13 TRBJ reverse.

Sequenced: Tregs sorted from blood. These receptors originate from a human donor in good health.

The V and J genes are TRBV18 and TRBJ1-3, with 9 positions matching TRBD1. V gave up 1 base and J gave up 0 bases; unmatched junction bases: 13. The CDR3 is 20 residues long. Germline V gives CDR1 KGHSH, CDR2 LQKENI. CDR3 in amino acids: CASSPLSLTQGARSGNTIYF. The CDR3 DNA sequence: TGTGCCAGCTCACCACTTTCTTTGACACAGGGGGCGCGCTCTGGAAACACCATATATTTT.

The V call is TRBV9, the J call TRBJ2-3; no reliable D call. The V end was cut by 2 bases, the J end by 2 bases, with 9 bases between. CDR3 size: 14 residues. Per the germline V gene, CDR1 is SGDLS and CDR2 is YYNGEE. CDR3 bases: TGTGCCAGCAGCGTCGACGCAACCACAGATACGCAGTATTTT. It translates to CASSVDATTDTQYF.

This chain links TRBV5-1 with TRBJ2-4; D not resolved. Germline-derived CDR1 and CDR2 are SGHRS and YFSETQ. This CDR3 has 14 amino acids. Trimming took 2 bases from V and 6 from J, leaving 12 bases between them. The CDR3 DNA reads TGCGCCAGCAGCTTCCTGGGTGTCGCAAACATTCAGTACTTC. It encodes CASSFLGVANIQYF.

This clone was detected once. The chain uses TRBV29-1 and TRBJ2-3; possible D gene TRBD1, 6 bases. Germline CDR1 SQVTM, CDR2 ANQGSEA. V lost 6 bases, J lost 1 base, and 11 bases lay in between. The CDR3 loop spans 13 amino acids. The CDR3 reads CSVEDSGTDTQYF. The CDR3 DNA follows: TGCAGCGTAGAGGACAGTGGCACAGATACGCAGTATTTT.

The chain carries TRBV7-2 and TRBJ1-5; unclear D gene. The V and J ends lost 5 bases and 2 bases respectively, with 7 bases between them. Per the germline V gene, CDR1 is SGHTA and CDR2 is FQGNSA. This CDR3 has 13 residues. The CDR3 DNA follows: TGTGCCAGCAGCCCCGGGGGCAATCAGCCCCAGCATTTT. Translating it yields CASSPGGNQPQHF.

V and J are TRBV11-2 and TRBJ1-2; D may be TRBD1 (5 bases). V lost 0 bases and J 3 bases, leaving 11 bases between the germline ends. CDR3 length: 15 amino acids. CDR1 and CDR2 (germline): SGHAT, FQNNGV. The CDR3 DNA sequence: TGTGCCAGCAGCTTAGATAGGGGAGGCCACTATGGCTACACCTTC. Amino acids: CASSLDRGGHYGYTF.

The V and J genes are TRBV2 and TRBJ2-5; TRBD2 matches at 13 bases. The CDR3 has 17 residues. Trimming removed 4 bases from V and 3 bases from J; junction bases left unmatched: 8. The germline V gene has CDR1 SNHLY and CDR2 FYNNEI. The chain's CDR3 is CASSVLGLAGVKETQYF. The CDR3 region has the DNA TGTGCCAGCAGTGTCCTAGGACTAGCGGGGGTTAAAGAGACCCAGTACTTC.

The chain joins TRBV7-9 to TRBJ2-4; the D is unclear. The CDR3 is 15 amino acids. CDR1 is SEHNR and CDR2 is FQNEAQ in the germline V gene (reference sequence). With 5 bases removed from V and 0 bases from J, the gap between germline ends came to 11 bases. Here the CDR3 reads CASSPQDLAKNIQYF. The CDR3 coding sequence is TGTGCCAGCAGCCCCCAGGATTTAGCCAAAAACATTCAGTACTTC.

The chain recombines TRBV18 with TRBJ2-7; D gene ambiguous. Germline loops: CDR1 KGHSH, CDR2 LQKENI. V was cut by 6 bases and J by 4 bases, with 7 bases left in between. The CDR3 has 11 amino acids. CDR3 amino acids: CASSAAYEQYF. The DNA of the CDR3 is TGTGCCAGCTCGGCCGCGTACGAGCAGTACTTC.

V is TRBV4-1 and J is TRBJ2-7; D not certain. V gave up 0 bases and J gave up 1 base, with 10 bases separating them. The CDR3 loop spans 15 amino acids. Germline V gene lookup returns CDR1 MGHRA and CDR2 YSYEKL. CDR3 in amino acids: CASSQDPTPSYEQYF. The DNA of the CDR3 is TGCGCCAGCAGCCAAGATCCCACACCTTCCTACGAGCAGTACTTC.

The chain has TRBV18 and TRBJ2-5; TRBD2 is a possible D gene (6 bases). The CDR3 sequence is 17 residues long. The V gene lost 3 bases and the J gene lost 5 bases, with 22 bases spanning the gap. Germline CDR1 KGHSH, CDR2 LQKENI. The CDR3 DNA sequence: TGTGCCAGCTCACCTCTTACGGGACTCTTAGTGGCCGAGACCCAGTACTTC. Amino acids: CASSPLTGLLVAETQYF.

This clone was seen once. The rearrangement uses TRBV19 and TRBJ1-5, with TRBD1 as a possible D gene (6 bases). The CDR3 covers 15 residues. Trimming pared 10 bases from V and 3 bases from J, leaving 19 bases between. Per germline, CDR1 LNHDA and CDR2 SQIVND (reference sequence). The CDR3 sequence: CATSPGRGFNQPQHF. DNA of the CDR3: TGTGCCACTTCTCCCGGCAGGGGATTCAATCAGCCCCAGCATTTT. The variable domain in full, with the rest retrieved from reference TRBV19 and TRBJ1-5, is DGGITQSPKYLFRKEGQNVTLSCEQNLNHDAMYWYRQDPGQGLRLIYYSQIVNDFQKGDIAEGYSVSREKKESFPLTVTSAQKNPTAFYLCATSPGRGFNQPQHFGDGTRLSIL.

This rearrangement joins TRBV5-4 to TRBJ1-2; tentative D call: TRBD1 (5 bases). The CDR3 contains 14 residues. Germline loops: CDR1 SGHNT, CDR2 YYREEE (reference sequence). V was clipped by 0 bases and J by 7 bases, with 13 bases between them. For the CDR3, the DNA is TGTGCCAGCAGCTTGGCGGGGCCCTCCGGTGGCTACACCTTC. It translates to CASSLAGPSGGYTF.

DNA for the CDR3: TGCGCCAGCAGCCAGGGGGCAGCTACTGGGGCCAACGTCCTGACTTTC. Encoded protein: CASSQGAATGANVLTF. The rearrangement uses TRBV4-1 and TRBJ2-6; D perhaps matches TRBD1 (6 bases). The CDR3 runs to 16 residues. V was pared by 3 bases and J by 2 bases, with 11 bases between. CDR1 MGHRA and CDR2 YSYEKL come from the germline V gene.

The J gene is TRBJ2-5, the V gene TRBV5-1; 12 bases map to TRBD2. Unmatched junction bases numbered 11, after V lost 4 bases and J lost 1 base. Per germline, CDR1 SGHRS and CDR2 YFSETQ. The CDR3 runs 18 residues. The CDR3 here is CASSPGLAGWTFQETQYF. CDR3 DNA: TGCGCCAGCAGCCCTGGACTAGCGGGGTGGACCTTCCAAGAGACCCAGTACTTC.

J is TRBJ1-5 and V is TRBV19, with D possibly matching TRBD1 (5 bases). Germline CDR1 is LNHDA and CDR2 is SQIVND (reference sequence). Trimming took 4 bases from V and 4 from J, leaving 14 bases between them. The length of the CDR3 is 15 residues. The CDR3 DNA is TGTGCCAGTAGTAACCCGGGGGGATGGAATCAGCCCCAGCATTTT. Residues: CASSNPGGWNQPQHF.

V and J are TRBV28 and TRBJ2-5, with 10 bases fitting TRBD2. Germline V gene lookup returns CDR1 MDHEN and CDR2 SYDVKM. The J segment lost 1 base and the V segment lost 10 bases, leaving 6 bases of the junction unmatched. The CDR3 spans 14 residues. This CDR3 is CATSSGGLQETQYF. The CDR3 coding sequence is TGTGCCACTTCTAGCGGGGGCCTCCAAGAGACCCAGTACTTC.

Here the CDR3 DNA reads TGTGCCAGCAGCGGGTACACAGATACGCAGTATTTT. Amino acid sequence: CASSGYTDTQYF. The chain links TRBV5-6 to TRBJ2-3, with unresolved D. This CDR3 is 12 amino acids long. The germline V and J ends were trimmed by 4 bases and 2 bases, with 5 bases remaining between them. Germline loops: CDR1 SGHDT, CDR2 YYEEEE.